Below are 30 T cell receptor beta chains sequenced from a single sample in a study of early T cells in non-severe SARS-CoV-2 infection. MiXCR, applied by TCRdb to the 5' RACE reads, yields one record per CDR3 protein. The data contain tens of thousands of distinct CDR3 sequences, about an eighth of them singletons. This material consisted of whole blood, taken at baseline. The receptors shown here come from an adult who was a healthcare worker with PCR-confirmed SARS-CoV-2 infection or an uninfected control (not recorded which).

This clonotype was recorded many times. The chain couples TRBV5-6 to TRBJ1-5; D is unresolved. The CDR3 contains 13 residues. V gave up 0 bases and J gave up 5 bases, with 6 bases separating them. CDR1 SGHDT and CDR2 YYEEEE come from the germline V gene. The DNA of the CDR3 is TGTGCCAGCAGCTTGGAACCGGATCAGCCCCAGCATTTT. It translates to CASSLEPDQPQHF.

In its sample, this clonotype was seen a few times. The chain uses TRBV7-9 and TRBJ1-4, with D perhaps TRBD1 (6 bases). The germline gives CDR1 SEHNR, CDR2 FQNEAQ (reference sequence). The CDR3 covers 15 residues. The ends were cut back, 2 bases at V and 5 bases at J, with 12 bases in the middle. Here the CDR3 reads CASSLRGAENEKLFF. The CDR3 nucleotides read TGTGCCAGCAGCTTAAGGGGGGCGGAAAATGAAAAACTGTTTTTT. The entire variable domain, with the rest obtained from reference TRBV7-9 and TRBJ1-4, is as follows: DTGVSQNPRHKITKRGQNVTFRCDPISEHNRLYWYRQTLGQGPEFLTYFQNEAQLEKSRLLSDRFSAERPKGSFSTLEIQRTEQGDSAMYLCASSLRGAENEKLFFGSGTQLSVL.

A few counts support this clonotype. The rearrangement uses TRBV7-2 and TRBJ2-2, with 8 bases identical to TRBD1. V was pared by 4 bases and J by 6 bases, with 4 bases of the junction left unmatched. This CDR3 is 14 amino acids long. Germline assignment: CDR1 SGHTA and CDR2 FQGNSA. As DNA, the CDR3 is TGTGCCAGCAGCTCTCCAGGGGGCCCCGGGGAGCTGTTTTTT. Its translation is CASSSPGGPGELFF.

The table lists this clonotype with many counts. In DNA form, the CDR3 reads TGCGCCAGCAGCTTGGGTCTAGCGGGGTTCACAGATACGCAGTATTTT. The encoded protein is CASSLGLAGFTDTQYF. The V gene is TRBV5-1, the J gene TRBJ2-3; 9 positions match TRBD2. CDR1 and CDR2 from the germline V gene are SGHRS and YFSETQ. J lost 2 bases, V lost 0 bases, and 4 bases had no gene match. This CDR3 is 16 amino acids long.

V gene TRBV7-9 combines with J gene TRBJ1-1; D call uncertain. The CDR3 consists of 13 residues. Germline V gene lookup returns CDR1 SEHNR and CDR2 FQNEAQ (reference sequence). Trimming removed 8 bases at V and 4 bases at J, with 14 bases between. CDR3: CASSPSGSTEAFF. The CDR3 coding sequence is TGTGCCAGCTCCCCCAGTGGTAGCACTGAAGCTTTCTTT.

Concerning this clonotype: It may be a read error: a sequence one base away is much more abundant. The chain is built from TRBV4-2 and TRBJ2-4, with D possibly TRBD2 on 5 matching bases. The germline V gene has CDR1 LGHNA and CDR2 YNFKEQ. Deletions cut 1 base from V and 5 bases from J, with 12 bases between. The CDR3 length is 15 residues. CDR3 sequence reads: CASSQGVARENIQYF. CDR3 bases: TGTGCCAGCAGCCAAGGCGTAGCGAGGGAAAACATTCAGTACTTC.

This clonotype was detected ten times or more. The rearrangement uses TRBV11-2 and TRBJ1-2, with D uncertain. Germline CDR1 is SGHAT and CDR2 is FQNNGV. Trimming took off 1 base at V and 8 bases at J, with 5 bases between the two ends. The CDR3 extends over 11 amino acids. The CDR3 DNA reads TGTGCCAGCAGCTTAGTTGGCGGCTACACCTTC. Translation gives CASSLVGGYTF.

There are a few counts of this clonotype. The chain recombines TRBV6-5 with TRBJ2-5; 9 bases are shared with TRBD2. Per the germline V gene, CDR1 is MNHEY and CDR2 is SVGAGI. V shed 0 bases, J shed 6 bases, and the junction held 5 bases outside the gene matches. The CDR3 totals 15 residues. CDR3 coding DNA: TGTGCCAGCAGTTACTCGGGACTAGCCGGAAAGACCCAGTACTTC. Encoded protein: CASSYSGLAGKTQYF.

This clonotype was seen many times. The chain has TRBV18 and TRBJ1-5; TRBD1 might be the D (5 bases). This CDR3 comprises 14 residues. V lost 6 bases and J 0 bases, leaving 9 bases between the germline ends. CDR1 is KGHSH and CDR2 is LQKENI in the germline V gene. The CDR3 sequence: CASSGGGSNQPQHF. The CDR3 bases are TGTGCCAGCTCCGGCGGGGGTAGCAATCAGCCCCAGCATTTT.

J is TRBJ2-7 and V is TRBV5-1, with D unclear. This CDR3 region has 14 residues. V dropped 2 bases and J dropped 1 base, with 10 bases sitting between them. Germline values: CDR1 SGHRS, CDR2 YFSETQ. Written as DNA, the CDR3 is TGCGCCAGCAGCTTAAGGTACGGATCCTACGAGCAGTACTTC. It specifies CASSLRYGSYEQYF.

The chain carries TRBV10-3 and TRBJ2-7; no firm D call. CDR1 and CDR2 from the germline V gene are ENHRY and SYGVKD. This CDR3 has 12 amino acids. Trimming removed 4 bases from V and 3 bases from J, with 7 bases in between. CDR3 amino acids: CAISGVNYEQYF. In nucleotides, the CDR3 is TGTGCCATCAGTGGGGTCAACTACGAGCAGTACTTC.

In this sample, this clonotype turned up a few times. This sequence joins TRBV4-2 and TRBJ1-3; D perhaps matches TRBD1 (5 bases). The CDR3 has 16 residues. V gave up 5 bases and J gave up 2 bases, with 16 bases separating them. Germline V CDR1 and CDR2: LGHNA, YNFKEQ. This CDR3 is CASSYTTGTPGNTIYF. The CDR3 nucleotides are TGTGCCAGCAGCTACACCACCGGGACCCCTGGAAACACCATATATTTT.

There are many counts of this clonotype. The chain couples TRBV7-2 to TRBJ2-3, with 8 nucleotides matching TRBD1. This CDR3 has 15 residues. J lost 2 bases, V lost 4 bases, and 5 bases had no gene match. Germline CDR1 and CDR2: SGHTA and FQGNSA. The CDR3 sequence: CASSSRGRVTDTQYF. For the CDR3, the DNA is TGTGCCAGCAGCTCCAGGGGGCGTGTCACAGATACGCAGTATTTT.

The chain carries TRBV7-8 and TRBJ2-5; no clear D. Trimming took off 1 base at V and 5 bases at J, with 17 bases between the two ends. Germline CDR1 reads SGHVS; CDR2 reads FQNEAQ. The CDR3 runs 16 residues. Written as DNA, the CDR3 is TGTGCCAGCAGCTTAGAAGTGTGGAGAGTCCAGGAGACCCAGTACTTC. Translated: CASSLEVWRVQETQYF.

The CDR3 DNA follows: TGTGCCAGCAGCGTAGGGGTAGCGGGACCCACAGATACGCAGTATTTT. This encodes CASSVGVAGPTDTQYF. The rearrangement joins TRBV9 to TRBJ2-3; 8 bases line up with TRBD2. Germline values: CDR1 SGDLS, CDR2 YYNGEE. CDR3 length: 16 amino acids. The junction had 5 bases not matched to a gene; V was cut back by 0 bases and J by 2 bases.

This rearrangement joins TRBV12-3 or TRBV12-4 to TRBJ2-1; maybe TRBD1 (5 bases). V was shortened by 0 bases and J by 4 bases, with 10 bases between the two germline ends. This CDR3 comprises 15 residues. CDR3 sequence (DNA): TGTGCCAGCAGTTTAGCGAACCAGGGATACAATGAGCAGTTCTTC. Translating gives CASSLANQGYNEQFF.

This clonotype was seen more than once but under ten times. This rearrangement joins TRBV5-1 to TRBJ2-5, with 7 bases aligning to TRBD2. The CDR3 has 15 residues. Trimming removed 4 bases from V and 1 base from J; junction bases left unmatched: 7. CDR1 SGHRS and CDR2 YFSETQ come from the germline V gene. Here the CDR3 DNA reads TGCGCCAGCAGCGTCTTGAGCGGGATCCAAGAGACCCAGTACTTC. Protein product: CASSVLSGIQETQYF. The full variable domain, rest sourced from reference TRBV5-1 and TRBJ2-5, is KAGVTQTPRYLIKTRGQQVTLSCSPISGHRSVSWYQQTPGQGLQFLFEYFSETQRNKGNFPGRFSGRQFSNSRSEMNVSTLELGDSALYLCASSVLSGIQETQYFGPGTRLLVL.

This clonotype turned up a few times. The chain recombines TRBV20-1 with TRBJ2-3; D remains unclear. The germline gives CDR1 DFQATT, CDR2 SNEGSKA (reference sequence). V was pared by 2 bases and J by 2 bases, with 11 bases between. CDR3 size: 14 residues. This CDR3 is CSARPTAYTDTQYF. CDR3 bases: TGCAGTGCTAGACCTACAGCCTACACAGATACGCAGTATTTT.

The chain carries TRBV6-2 or TRBV6-3 and TRBJ2-1; TRBD2 matches 13 bases. The CDR3 extends over 19 amino acids. Germline assignment: CDR1 MNHEY and CDR2 SVGEGT. The trim removed 0 bases at V and 5 bases at J, leaving 10 bases unmatched. The CDR3 loop reads CASSYSIDYGLAGDNEQFF. The CDR3, as DNA: TGTGCCAGCAGTTACTCGATCGACTACGGACTAGCGGGAGACAATGAGCAGTTCTTC.

This clonotype occurred a few times. The genes are TRBV13 and TRBJ2-3, with 13 bases lining up with TRBD2. The CDR3 totals 14 residues. J gave up 9 bases and V 4 bases, and 4 bases lay outside the gene matches. In germline, CDR1 is PRHDT, CDR2 FYEKMQ (reference sequence). The CDR3 DNA follows: TGTGCCAGCAGCTACCCGACTAGCGGGAGGACGCAGTATTTT. Protein product: CASSYPTSGRTQYF.

A few counts support this clonotype. This sequence joins TRBV7-2 and TRBJ2-3; possible D gene TRBD1, 6 bases. Looked up from germline, CDR1 is SGHTA and CDR2 is FQGNSA. This CDR3 is built from 12 residues. V was shortened by 4 bases and J by 6 bases, with 8 bases between the two germline ends. CDR3 bases: TGTGCCAGCAGCTGGGGGCCGGATACGCAGTATTTT. This translates into CASSWGPDTQYF. Filled out from reference TRBV7-2 and TRBJ2-3, the complete variable domain reads GAGVSQSPSNKVTEKGKDVELRCDPISGHTALYWYRQSLGQGLEFLIYFQGNSAPDKSGLPSDRFSAERTGGSVSTLTIQRTQQEDSAVYLCASSWGPDTQYFGPGTRLTVL.

The sample holds a few counts of this clonotype. The V call is TRBV29-1, the J call TRBJ2-5; tentatively, D is TRBD1 (6 bases). Germline CDR1 reads SQVTM; CDR2 reads ANQGSEA. The V and J ends lost 6 bases and 2 bases respectively, with 13 bases between them. The CDR3 runs 13 residues. CDR3 sequence reads: CSVARTAQETQYF. CDR3 coding DNA: TGCAGCGTGGCCCGGACAGCTCAAGAGACCCAGTACTTC.

With regard to this clonotype: A much larger clone lies a single base off, so this may be a read error. This sequence joins TRBV4-2 and TRBJ2-2; 9 bases map to TRBD1. Germline CDR1 LGHNA, CDR2 YNFKEQ. V was pared by 0 bases and J by 8 bases, with 7 bases of the junction left unmatched. The CDR3 covers 16 residues. CDR3 amino acids: CASSQDTGGTSGELFF. The CDR3 DNA reads as TGTGCCAGCAGCCAAGATACAGGGGGCACATCTGGGGAGCTGTTTTTT.

This clonotype was picked up a small number of times. The rearrangement uses TRBV29-1 and TRBJ1-1, with D unclear. CDR1 SQVTM and CDR2 ANQGSEA come from the germline V gene. CDR3 length: 15 amino acids. Trimming removed 3 bases at V and 4 bases at J, with 18 bases between. In nucleotides, the CDR3 is TGCAGCGTTGATTCGGGATGGGCAATGGCCACTGAAGCTTTCTTT. Residues: CSVDSGWAMATEAFF.

This clonotype was detected ten times or more. The V call is TRBV30, the J call TRBJ1-1; a weak D match, TRBD1 (6 bases). Trimming left V 0 bases short and J 10 bases short, with 21 bases between. This CDR3 spans 15 amino acids. Per germline, CDR1 GTSNPN and CDR2 SVGIG (reference sequence). CDR3 sequence reads: CAWSVISAQGPPAFF. CDR3 bases: TGTGCCTGGAGTGTAATTTCGGCGCAGGGGCCCCCAGCTTTCTTT.

This clonotype was detected only a few times. The chain recombines TRBV9 with TRBJ1-4; TRBD1 might be the D (6 bases). Looked up from germline, CDR1 is SGDLS and CDR2 is YYNGEE. Trimming shortened V by 4 bases and J by 11 bases, and 15 bases separated the two germline ends. The CDR3 covers 13 residues. The CDR3 DNA reads TGTGCCAGCAGCCCGGCGGACAGTAAGAAACTGTTTTTT. It encodes CASSPADSKKLFF.

DNA of the CDR3: TGTGCCAGCAGCCCGGTGGGACTAGCGGGGGGCCCCTCCGAGCAGTACTTC. Translating gives CASSPVGLAGGPSEQYF. J is TRBJ2-7 and V is TRBV7-6, with 15 bases matching TRBD2. The junction had 11 bases not matched to a gene; V was cut back by 5 bases and J by 6 bases. The CDR3 consists of 17 residues. The germline V gene encodes CDR1 SGHVS and CDR2 FNYEAQ. Full variable domain (remainder filled in from reference TRBV7-6 and TRBJ2-7): GAGVSQSPRYKVTKRGQDVALRCDPISGHVSLYWYRQALGQGPEFLTYFNYEAQQDKSGLPNDRFSAERPEGSISTLTIQRTEQRDSAMYRCASSPVGLAGGPSEQYFGPGTRLTVT.

This clonotype has at least ten counts. The V gene is TRBV3-1, the J gene TRBJ1-6; 8 nucleotides line up with TRBD1. CDR3 length: 15 residues. From germline, CDR1 is LGHDT and CDR2 YNNKEL (reference sequence). The J segment lost 6 bases and the V segment lost 4 bases, leaving 5 bases of the junction unmatched. The CDR3 reads CASSRDRGGNSPLHF. The DNA of the CDR3 is TGTGCCAGCAGCCGAGACAGGGGTGGTAATTCACCCCTCCACTTT.

This clonotype showed up just a few times. The chain joins TRBV30 to TRBJ2-1, with D perhaps given as TRBD1 or TRBD2 (5 bases each). The CDR3 loop spans 10 amino acids. The germline V and J ends were trimmed by 2 bases and 11 bases, with 7 bases remaining between them. The germline CDR1 and CDR2 sequences are GTSNPN and SVGIG (reference sequence). Here the CDR3 DNA reads TGTGCCTGGAGTCAGGGACAGCAGTTCTTC. This translates into CAWSQGQQFF.

This clonotype was recorded a few times. This chain uses TRBV6-1 with TRBJ1-1; the D is unclear. Germline-derived CDR1 and CDR2 are MNHNS and SASEGT. Trimming took 3 bases from V and 3 from J, leaving 11 bases between them. The CDR3 runs 14 residues. CDR3 amino acids: CASSETPGDTEAFF. CDR3 sequence (DNA): TGTGCCAGCAGTGAGACCCCCGGGGACACTGAAGCTTTCTTT.